This TCR beta chain was sequenced during a study of identical twins listed by TCRdb under 2016. The study in broad terms: The study deep-sequenced TCR alpha and beta repertoires from monozygotic twins, unrelated adults of various ages and cord blood to test whether fetal clonotypes persist. To rule out contamination, replicate twin experiments were performed at different times with different library preparation protocols. General study outcomes and caveats: Fewer insertions were carried by abundant cord blood beta clonotypes; a weaker similar trend was observed in young adult naive repertoires, while no such trend was observed in memory repertoires. Out-of-frame TCR alpha sequences shared between twins showed an excess of low generation-probability sequences compared with coincidental sharing between unrelated individuals. The excess sharing between twins in beta out-of-frame sequences was weaker because fewer shared sequences reduced the signal-to-noise ratio. Because the same donors could not be followed over many years, the conclusions relied on cross-sectional statistical analysis. Out-of-frame TCR alpha sharing in monozygotic twins was systematically underestimated by recombination models, whereas sharing between unrelated individuals was in agreement with the recombination models. Invariant T cells such as MAIT and iNKT could partly confound zero-insertion analyses, although diverse VJ usage argued against such confounding for most clonotypes.

This clonotype has a count of ten or more. Its antigen remains undetermined. Base-call qualities are not available, and no considerably larger clone is one nucleotide away. The method was 5' RACE. The sequencer was an Illumina HiSeq 2000. A universal primer binding site was introduced by template switching, and a unique molecular identifier was present in the final cDNA, enabling accurate counting of TCR cDNA molecules. First-strand cDNA for TCR alpha and beta chains was synthesized from specific primers in the conserved constant-segment region. To control for contamination, every cDNA library was double barcoded, receiving both a SMART-Mk sample barcode and Illumina barcodes. TruSeq adapter sequences, together with Illumina sample barcodes, were added in two successive PCR steps. The TCR alpha and beta cDNA libraries were sequenced on the Illumina HiSeq platform using custom primers. For the original study's pipeline: Unique molecular identifiers were extracted from raw reads with MiGEC, and CDR3 positions were determined with MiXCR. Recombination models were inferred per individual with the repgenHMM and IGoR tools using an EM algorithm. Shared clonotype analysis was performed with the tcR package in R, normalizing sharing by the product of cloneset sizes. Out-of-frame nonproductive sequences were analyzed to study raw recombination free of thymic and clonal selection effects. TCRdb trimmed public reads at Q25 via fastp, called clones via MiXCR and kept in-frame beta chains. Rows matching on CDR3 protein sequence are summarized as one entry with the most common DNA and genes. What appears here as the V and J calls and clone size reflects TCRdb's work, not the paper's. Counted in this sample were about 690,000 distinct CDR3 sequences; roughly 6% of them appeared once. The top ten clonotypes cover 1.5% to 2% of the sample.

Every donor in the study was a healthy Caucasian. Three unrelated non-twin adults were also sequenced: a male aged 18 to 29, a male aged 50 to 60 and a female aged 50 to 60. Miltenyi CD45RO+ enrichment and human naive T-cell isolation kits were used to isolate memory (CD45RO+) and naive T cells from PBMC. From its cysteine to its phenylalanine, the CDR3 spans 15 amino acids. Only the CDR3 DNA stays, 45 bases, in frame from base 1. The sample was naive T cells sorted from blood. Per the publication, the cell subset or site label means: cells isolated with a human naive T-cell isolation kit. The receptor was derived from a man younger than 35 in good health. The chain links TRBV21-1 with TRBJ2-3; the table's D call of TRBD2 was not tested on the DNA. TRBV21-1 counts as a pseudogene. The CDR3 reads CASTKERTDTDTQYF. The DNA sequence reads TGTGCCAGCACCAAAGAGAGGACTGACACGGATACGCAGTATTTT.